This T cell receptor (beta chain) was sequenced for a study of Ad26.COV2.S vaccination and SARS-CoV-2 variants. At the level of the study: Ad26.COV2.S given intramuscularly, once or twice 56 days apart.

The repertoire was sequenced with immunoSEQ multiplex PCR; TCRdb's copy has only in-frame clones and lacks some. The sample yields 300,000 to 500,000 clones, about 85% seen once. Treatment indicated: approximately 18 received Ad26.COV2.S at low or high dose, single or two shots; about 5 received placebo; per-sample allocation not given. The samples date from day 63 after the first vaccine or placebo injection. Participants' vaccine, an Ad26 vector, delivered Wuhan-strain SARS-CoV-2 spike. Trimming removed 7 bases at V and 0 bases at J, with 16 bases between. CDR3 length equals 16 residues. Germline loops: CDR1 LNHDA, CDR2 SQIVND (reference sequence).

V is TRBV19 and J is TRBJ1-5; no clear D gene. Sequencing was performed on peripheral blood, taken in a trial of Ad26.COV2.S vaccine versus placebo. The TCR originated in a person between 18 and 60 years old who received the Ad26.COV2.S COVID-19 vaccine or a placebo. The CDR3 nucleotides read TGTGCCAGTAAGCCGTCTGGTCCGTATAGCAATCAGCCCCAGCATTTT. This gives the protein CASKPSGPYSNQPQHF. The full variable domain, rest sourced from reference TRBV19 and TRBJ1-5, is DGGITQSPKYLFRKEGQNVTLSCEQNLNHDAMYWYRQDPGQGLRLIYYSQIVNDFQKGDIAEGYSVSREKKESFPLTVTSAQKNPTAFYLCASKPSGPYSNQPQHFGDGTRLSIL.